Below are 15 T cell receptor beta chains sequenced from a single sample in a study of blood T cell repertoires in COVID-19. Produced via immunoSEQ multiplex PCR; TCRdb's table is partial and in-frame only. The table records over 200,000 clones, about 87% of them present only once. The sample taken for sequencing was peripheral blood. These receptors originate from a man aged 60-69 years who had recovered from COVID-19.

The chain joins TRBV10-1 to TRBJ1-5, with TRBD1 matching 9 bases. This CDR3 comprises 16 residues. Unmatched junction bases numbered 8, after V lost 6 bases and J lost 2 bases. Per the germline V gene, CDR1 is WNHNN and CDR2 is SYGVQD (reference sequence). CDR3 in DNA: TGCGCCAGCAGGGAAACAGGGGGCGAGGGCAATCAGCCCCAGCATTTT. Its protein is CASRETGGEGNQPQHF.

CDR3 bases: TGTGCCAGCAGCTTGCAGGGGGCATTGGCTGAAGCTTTCTTT. Translation gives CASSLQGALAEAFF. The chain carries TRBV5-5 and TRBJ1-1, with 8 bases identical to TRBD1. V lost 1 base to trimming and J lost 6 bases; unmatched junction nucleotides: 5. Germline CDR1 is SGHKS and CDR2 is YYEKEE (reference sequence). This CDR3 contains 14 residues.

The V gene is TRBV5-1, the J gene TRBJ2-5, with D maybe TRBD2 (6 bases). With 0 bases removed from V and 5 bases from J, the gap between germline ends came to 8 bases. Germline CDR1 SGHRS, CDR2 YFSETQ. CDR3 length: 13 residues. The CDR3 bases are TGCGCCAGCAGCTTGGGGCTAGCGGAGACCCAGTACTTC. Protein product: CASSLGLAETQYF.

This chain joins TRBV7-6 and TRBJ2-7; D is perhaps TRBD1 (6 bases). Germline assignment: CDR1 SGHVS and CDR2 FNYEAQ. The CDR3 sequence is 17 residues long. V lost 0 bases, J lost 0 bases, and 15 bases lay in between. The CDR3 protein is CASSLASGTSLSYEQYF. CDR3 DNA: TGTGCCAGCAGCTTAGCATCCGGGACATCGCTCTCCTACGAGCAGTACTTC.

V usage is TRBV10-3 and J usage is TRBJ1-2; weak D call: TRBD1 (5 bases). CDR3 length equals 13 residues. V was cut by 3 bases and J by 4 bases, with 9 bases left in between. Germline CDR1 and CDR2: ENHRY and SYGVKD. In DNA form, the CDR3 reads TGTGCCATCAGTGACGCCAGGGCCTATGGCTACACCTTC. Translated: CAISDARAYGYTF.

The J gene is TRBJ2-2, the V gene TRBV5-1; possibly TRBD1 for D (6 bases). Trimming stripped 0 bases from V and 5 bases from J, with 14 bases between. The CDR3 sequence is 16 residues long. Germline V CDR1 and CDR2: SGHRS, YFSETQ. The CDR3 region has the DNA TGCGCCAGCAGCTTGGCGGGACAAACGCGTACCGGGGAGCTGTTTTTT. Translating it yields CASSLAGQTRTGELFF.

The chain is built from TRBV9 and TRBJ2-2; 8 nucleotides line up with TRBD1. CDR1 is SGDLS, CDR2 YYNGEE, per germline. This CDR3 has 17 residues. Losses at the gene ends were 4 bases for V and 0 bases for J; bases not matched to a gene: 8. This CDR3 reads CASSTSRTGTNTGELFF. The CDR3 bases are TGTGCCAGCAGCACCAGCCGGACAGGGACGAACACCGGGGAGCTGTTTTTT. Full variable domain (missing parts from reference TRBV9 and TRBJ2-2): DSGVTQTPKHLITATGQRVTLRCSPRSGDLSVYWYQQSLDQGLQFLIQYYNGEERAKGNILERFSAQQFPDLHSELNLSSLELGDSALYFCASSTSRTGTNTGELFFGEGSRLTVL.

The chain uses TRBV19 and TRBJ1-2; no clear D. This CDR3 contains 18 residues. Germline loops: CDR1 LNHDA, CDR2 SQIVND (reference sequence). Between the trimmed V and J ends, which lost 1 base and 4 bases, there was a span of 22 bases. The CDR3 sequence: CASSIAKSTYIGAYGYTF. The CDR3 DNA sequence: TGTGCCAGTAGTATAGCCAAATCTACCTATATCGGAGCCTATGGCTACACCTTC. Combining the CDR3 with reference TRBV19 and TRBJ1-2 gives the whole variable domain DGGITQSPKYLFRKEGQNVTLSCEQNLNHDAMYWYRQDPGQGLRLIYYSQIVNDFQKGDIAEGYSVSREKKESFPLTVTSAQKNPTAFYLCASSIAKSTYIGAYGYTFGSGTRLTVV.

This rearrangement joins TRBV5-1 to TRBJ2-2; 8 bases line up with TRBD2. Looked up from germline, CDR1 is SGHRS and CDR2 is YFSETQ. The CDR3 is 14 amino acids. The junction had 1 base not matched to a gene; V was cut back by 0 bases and J by 6 bases. The CDR3 is CASSLAGRAGELFF. The CDR3 DNA is TGCGCCAGCAGCTTGGCCGGGAGGGCCGGGGAGCTGTTTTTT. Using reference TRBV5-1 and TRBJ2-2 for the parts outside the CDR3, the full variable domain is KAGVTQTPRYLIKTRGQQVTLSCSPISGHRSVSWYQQTPGQGLQFLFEYFSETQRNKGNFPGRFSGRQFSNSRSEMNVSTLELGDSALYLCASSLAGRAGELFFGEGSRLTVL.

This chain uses TRBV12-2 with TRBJ2-5; the D call of TRBD2 is as the table states it, not checked on the DNA. TRBV12-2 is shown as a pseudogene. CDR3 length: 16 amino acids. The CDR3 loop reads CASRLAAFIAEETQYF. The CDR3 nucleotides read TGTGCAAGTCGCTTAGCGGCCTTCATAGCGGAAGAGACCCAGTACTTC.

The chain is built from TRBV6-6 and TRBJ1-4; tentative D call: TRBD1 (6 bases). The germline V gene has CDR1 MNHNY and CDR2 SVGAGI (reference sequence). This CDR3 comprises 13 residues. Trimming removed 9 bases at V and 8 bases at J, with 16 bases between. CDR3 residues: CASQGLPGEKLFF. In DNA, the CDR3 is TGTGCCAGTCAGGGGCTCCCGGGGGAAAAACTGTTTTTT.

The chain carries TRBV5-5 and TRBJ2-2; TRBD1 might be the D (5 bases). V dropped 0 bases and J dropped 6 bases, with 12 bases sitting between them. This CDR3 has 15 residues. Per the germline V gene, CDR1 is SGHKS and CDR2 is YYEKEE (reference sequence). The CDR3 region is CASSLEGARSGELFF. Written as DNA, the CDR3 is TGTGCCAGCAGCTTGGAAGGGGCGCGGTCCGGGGAGCTGTTTTTT.

This chain connects TRBV5-4 to TRBJ1-2, with 7 bases that match TRBD1. V shed 0 bases, J shed 2 bases, and the junction held 10 bases outside the gene matches. This CDR3 region has 17 residues. Germline V CDR1 and CDR2: SGHNT, YYREEE (reference sequence). The CDR3 DNA sequence: TGTGCCAGCAGCTTGGCGGCCCCGGGACAGATGAACTATGGCTACACCTTC. Residues: CASSLAAPGQMNYGYTF.

This clone was detected a few times. This chain uses TRBV7-9 with TRBJ1-5; 8 bases map to TRBD1. CDR1 and CDR2 (germline): SEHNR, FQNEAQ (reference sequence). V dropped 1 base and J dropped 7; count of bases not matched to a gene: 6. This CDR3 contains 15 residues. The CDR3 protein is CASSLGGQGGQPQHF. The CDR3 DNA sequence: TGTGCCAGCAGCTTAGGCGGACAGGGCGGACAGCCCCAGCATTTT.

The chain joins TRBV11-2 to TRBJ1-1, with 8 bases aligning to TRBD1. The V segment lost 8 bases and the J segment 6 bases; nucleotides outside the gene matches: 8. The CDR3 has 13 residues. From germline, CDR1 is SGHAT and CDR2 FQNNGV. CDR3 DNA sequence: TGTGCCAGCGGACAGGGAGTCGGCGCTGAAGCTTTCTTT. It is translated as CASGQGVGAEAFF.